This T cell receptor beta chain was obtained from a study of early T cells in non-severe SARS-CoV-2 infection. The TCR library protocol attached unique molecular identifiers to the individual cDNA molecules. MiXCR was run by TCRdb on the 5' RACE reads, yielding one entry per CDR3 protein. Found here are tens of thousands of distinct CDR3 sequences, around 10% of them singletons; the top ten hold over 4.5%. Per the germline V gene, CDR1 is SNHLY and CDR2 is FYNNEI. The CDR3 runs 14 residues. As for this clonotype: The germline gene is not matched at one end of the junction; a read error may be the cause.

The rearrangement joins TRBV2 to TRBJ2-2; D assignment may be TRBD1 or TRBD2 (5 bases each). Sample: whole blood, taken at baseline. The TCR originated in an adult who was a healthcare worker with PCR-confirmed SARS-CoV-2 infection or an uninfected control (not recorded which). Here the CDR3 reads CASSEGPNTGELFF. The CDR3 bases are TGTGCCAGCAGTGAGGGACCGAATACCGGGGAGCTGTTTTTT.